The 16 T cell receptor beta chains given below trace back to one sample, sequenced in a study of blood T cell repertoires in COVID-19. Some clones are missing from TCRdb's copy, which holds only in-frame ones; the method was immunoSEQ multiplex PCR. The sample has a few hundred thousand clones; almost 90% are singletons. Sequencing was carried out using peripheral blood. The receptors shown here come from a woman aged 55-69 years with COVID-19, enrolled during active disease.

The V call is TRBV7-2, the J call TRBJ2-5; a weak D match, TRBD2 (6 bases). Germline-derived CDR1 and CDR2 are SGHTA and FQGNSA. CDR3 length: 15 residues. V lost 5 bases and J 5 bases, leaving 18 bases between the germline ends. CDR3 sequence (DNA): TGTGCCAGCAGCACCTTCTGGGGAGGCGTTGAGACCCAGTACTTC. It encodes CASSTFWGGVETQYF.

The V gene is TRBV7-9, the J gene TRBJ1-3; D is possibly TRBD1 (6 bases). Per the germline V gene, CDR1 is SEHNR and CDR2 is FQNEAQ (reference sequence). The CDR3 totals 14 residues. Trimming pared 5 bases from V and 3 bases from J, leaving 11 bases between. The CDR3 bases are TGTGCCAGCAGCATGACAGGAGTTGGAAACACCATATATTTT. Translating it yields CASSMTGVGNTIYF.

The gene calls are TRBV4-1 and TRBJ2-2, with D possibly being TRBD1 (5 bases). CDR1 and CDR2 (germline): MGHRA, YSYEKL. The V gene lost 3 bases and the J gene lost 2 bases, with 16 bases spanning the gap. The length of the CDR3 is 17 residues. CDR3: CASSHFADTVNTGELFF. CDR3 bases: TGCGCCAGCAGCCACTTTGCGGACACGGTAAACACCGGGGAGCTGTTTTTT.

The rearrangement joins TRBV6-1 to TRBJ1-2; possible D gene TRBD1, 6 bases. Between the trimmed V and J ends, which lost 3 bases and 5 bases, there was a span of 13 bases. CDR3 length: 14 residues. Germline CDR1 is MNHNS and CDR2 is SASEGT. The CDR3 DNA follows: TGTGCCAGCAGTGATAGGGGGTTAATTTATGGCTACACCTTC. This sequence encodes CASSDRGLIYGYTF.

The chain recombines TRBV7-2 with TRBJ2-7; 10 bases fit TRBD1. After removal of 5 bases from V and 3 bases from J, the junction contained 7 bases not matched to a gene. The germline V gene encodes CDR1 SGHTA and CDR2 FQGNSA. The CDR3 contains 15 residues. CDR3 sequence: CASSLMGTGVYEQYF. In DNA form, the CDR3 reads TGTGCCAGCAGCCTCATGGGGACAGGGGTCTACGAGCAGTACTTC.

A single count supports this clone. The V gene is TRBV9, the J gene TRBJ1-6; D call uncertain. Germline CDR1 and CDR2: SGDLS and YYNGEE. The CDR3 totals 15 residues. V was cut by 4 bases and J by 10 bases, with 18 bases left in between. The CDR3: CASSPSGRVGSPLHF. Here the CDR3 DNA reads TGTGCCAGCAGCCCCAGTGGGAGGGTGGGGTCACCCCTCCACTTT. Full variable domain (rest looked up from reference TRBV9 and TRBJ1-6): DSGVTQTPKHLITATGQRVTLRCSPRSGDLSVYWYQQSLDQGLQFLIQYYNGEERAKGNILERFSAQQFPDLHSELNLSSLELGDSALYFCASSPSGRVGSPLHFGNGTRLTVT.

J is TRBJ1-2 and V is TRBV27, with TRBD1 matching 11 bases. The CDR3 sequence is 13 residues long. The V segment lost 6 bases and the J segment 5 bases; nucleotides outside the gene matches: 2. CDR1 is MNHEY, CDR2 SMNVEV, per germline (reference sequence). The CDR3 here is CASSGTGGYGYTF. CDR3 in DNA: TGTGCCAGCAGCGGGACAGGGGGTTATGGCTACACCTTC.

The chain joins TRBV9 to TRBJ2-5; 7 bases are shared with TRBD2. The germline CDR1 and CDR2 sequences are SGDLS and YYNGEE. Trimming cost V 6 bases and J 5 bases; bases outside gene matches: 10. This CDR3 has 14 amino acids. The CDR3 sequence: CASNRGAGMETQYF. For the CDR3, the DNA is TGTGCCAGCAATAGGGGAGCGGGGATGGAGACCCAGTACTTC. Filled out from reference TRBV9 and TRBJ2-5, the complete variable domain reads DSGVTQTPKHLITATGQRVTLRCSPRSGDLSVYWYQQSLDQGLQFLIQYYNGEERAKGNILERFSAQQFPDLHSELNLSSLELGDSALYFCASNRGAGMETQYFGPGTRLLVL.

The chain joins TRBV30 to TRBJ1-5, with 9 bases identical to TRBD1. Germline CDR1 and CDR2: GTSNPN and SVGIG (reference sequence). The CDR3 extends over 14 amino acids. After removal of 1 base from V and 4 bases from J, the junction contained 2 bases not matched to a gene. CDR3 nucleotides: TGTGCCTGGAGTGACAGGGGGCGAAATCAGCCCCAGCATTTT. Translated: CAWSDRGRNQPQHF.

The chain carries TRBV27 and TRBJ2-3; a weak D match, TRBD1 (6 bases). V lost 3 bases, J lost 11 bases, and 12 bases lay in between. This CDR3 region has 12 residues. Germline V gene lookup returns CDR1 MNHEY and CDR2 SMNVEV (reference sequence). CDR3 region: CASSFRQGRQYF. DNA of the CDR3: TGTGCCAGCAGTTTTCGTCAGGGGAGGCAGTATTTT.

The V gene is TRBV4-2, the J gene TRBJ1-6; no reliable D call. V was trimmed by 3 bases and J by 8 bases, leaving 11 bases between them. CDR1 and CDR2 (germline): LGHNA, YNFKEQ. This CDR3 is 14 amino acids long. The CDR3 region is CASSQSTNYSPLHF. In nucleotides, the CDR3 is TGTGCCAGCAGCCAGTCGACAAATTATTCACCCCTCCACTTT.

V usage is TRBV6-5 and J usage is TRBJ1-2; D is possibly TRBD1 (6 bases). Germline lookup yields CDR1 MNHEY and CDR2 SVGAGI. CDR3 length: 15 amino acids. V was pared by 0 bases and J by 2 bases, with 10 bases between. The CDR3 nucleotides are TGTGCCAGCAGTTACTCGGCAGGGGCAAACTATGGCTACACCTTC. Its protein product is CASSYSAGANYGYTF.

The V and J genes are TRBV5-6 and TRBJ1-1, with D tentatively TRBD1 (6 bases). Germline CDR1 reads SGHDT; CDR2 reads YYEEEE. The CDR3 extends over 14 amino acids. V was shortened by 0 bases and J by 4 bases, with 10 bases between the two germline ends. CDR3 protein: CASSLVSGVTEAFF. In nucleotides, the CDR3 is TGTGCCAGCAGCTTGGTGTCAGGGGTCACTGAAGCTTTCTTT.

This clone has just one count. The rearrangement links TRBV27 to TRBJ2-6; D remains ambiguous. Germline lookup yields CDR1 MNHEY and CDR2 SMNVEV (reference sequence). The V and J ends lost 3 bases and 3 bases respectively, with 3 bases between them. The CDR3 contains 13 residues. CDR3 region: CASSFIGANVLTF. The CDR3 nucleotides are TGTGCCAGCAGTTTCATTGGGGCCAACGTCCTGACTTTC. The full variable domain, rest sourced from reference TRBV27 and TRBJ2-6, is EAQVTQNPRYLITVTGKKLTVTCSQNMNHEYMSWYRQDPGLGLRQIYYSMNVEVTDKGDVPEGYKVSRKEKRNFPLILESPSPNQTSLYFCASSFIGANVLTFGAGSRLTVL.

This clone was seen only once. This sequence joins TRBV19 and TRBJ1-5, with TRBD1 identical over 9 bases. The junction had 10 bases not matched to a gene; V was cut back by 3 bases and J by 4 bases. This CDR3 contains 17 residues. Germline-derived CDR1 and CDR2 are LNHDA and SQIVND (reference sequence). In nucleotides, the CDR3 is TGTGCCAGTAGTATCCCCCCCGGGACAGGGTTTAATCAGCCCCAGCATTTT. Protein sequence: CASSIPPGTGFNQPQHF.

The CDR3 sequence: CATSKSAADWDEQFF. Here the CDR3 DNA reads TGTGCCACCAGCAAGTCTGCGGCGGATTGGGATGAGCAGTTCTTC. This rearrangement joins TRBV15 to TRBJ2-1; D unresolved. The CDR3 sequence is 15 residues long. Germline V lookup: CDR1 LNHNV, CDR2 YYDKDF (reference sequence). V was clipped by 4 bases and J by 8 bases, with 18 bases between them.